Sequencing of this T cell receptor beta chain was carried out in a study of T cells after yellow fever vaccination. Background on the study: Any fraction with a low cell number was prepared using SMART-Seq v4 Ultra Low Input.

Of note for this clonotype: Its specificity is unknown.

Germline V gene lookup returns CDR1 SGHRS and CDR2 YFSETQ. The CDR3 is 14 residues long. V shed 0 bases and J shed 3 bases, with 10 bases lying between them. Via MiXCR, TCRdb re-called the 5' RACE reads, giving one row per CDR3 protein. The sample shows under 250,000 distinct CDR3 sequences, 6.9% of them seen only once. Study-wide points: Of the clonotypes, a small share occurred in both CD4 and CD8 compartments. Sorted repertoires could include abundant contaminating clonotypes from bulk cells.

The sequencing used CD4+ T cells sorted from PBMCs, collected 15 days after the yellow fever booster vaccination. The clonotype originates from a young man who received the YFV17D yellow fever vaccine. The V call is TRBV5-1, the J call TRBJ2-7; D might be TRBD1 (6 bases). CDR3 in amino acids: CASSLAGQIYEQYF. The DNA for the CDR3 is TGCGCCAGCAGCTTGGCCGGACAGATCTACGAGCAGTACTTC.